This T cell receptor (beta chain) is drawn from a study of blood T cell repertoires in COVID-19. The CDR3 is made up of 14 amino acids. The J segment lost 6 bases and the V segment lost 5 bases, leaving 6 bases of the junction unmatched. CDR1 and CDR2 (germline): SGHVS, FNYEAQ. The cohort comprised adults aged about 18 to 100 years residing in under 30 US areas. Original processing notes: For nucleated cells, counts were estimated from reference gene primer amplification. This table comes from immunoSEQ multiplex PCR, and its TCRdb copy is limited to in-frame clones, with some not included. V and J calls and clone size are as listed in that table; D and trimming were resolved from the DNA. Of around 170,000 clones listed, about 84% are singletons.

The source material was PBMCs or T cells enriched from blood (not recorded which). The origin of this receptor is a man in his forties or fifties who had recovered from COVID-19. The chain carries TRBV7-6 and TRBJ2-7; 11 bases align to TRBD1. CDR3 protein: CASSRGTGGREQYF. CDR3 DNA sequence: TGTGCCAGCAGCAGAGGGACAGGGGGTCGCGAGCAGTACTTC.